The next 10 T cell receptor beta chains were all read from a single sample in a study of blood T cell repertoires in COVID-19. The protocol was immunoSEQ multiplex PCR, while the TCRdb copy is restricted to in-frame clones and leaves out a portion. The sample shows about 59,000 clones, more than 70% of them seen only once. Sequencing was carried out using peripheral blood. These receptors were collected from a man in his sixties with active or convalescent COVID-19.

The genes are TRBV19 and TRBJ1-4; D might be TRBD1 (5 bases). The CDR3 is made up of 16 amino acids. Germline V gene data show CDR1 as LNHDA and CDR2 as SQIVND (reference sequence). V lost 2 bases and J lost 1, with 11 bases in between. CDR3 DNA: TGTGCCAGTAGTATAACCTGGAGGGGAACTAATGAAAAACTGTTTTTT. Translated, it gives CASSITWRGTNEKLFF.

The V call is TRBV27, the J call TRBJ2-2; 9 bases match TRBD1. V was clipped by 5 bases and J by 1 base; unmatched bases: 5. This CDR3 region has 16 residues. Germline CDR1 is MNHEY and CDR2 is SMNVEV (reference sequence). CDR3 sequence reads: CASSVRDRVNTGELFF. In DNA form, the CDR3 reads TGTGCCAGCAGTGTCCGGGACAGGGTGAACACCGGGGAGCTGTTTTTT.

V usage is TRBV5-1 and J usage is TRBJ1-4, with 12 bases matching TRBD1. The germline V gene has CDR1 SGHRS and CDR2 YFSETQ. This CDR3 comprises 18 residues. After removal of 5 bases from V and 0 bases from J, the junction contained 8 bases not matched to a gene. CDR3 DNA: TGCGCCAGCAGACCGGGGACAGGGGGCGCCCCAACTAATGAAAAACTGTTTTTT. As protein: CASRPGTGGAPTNEKLFF.

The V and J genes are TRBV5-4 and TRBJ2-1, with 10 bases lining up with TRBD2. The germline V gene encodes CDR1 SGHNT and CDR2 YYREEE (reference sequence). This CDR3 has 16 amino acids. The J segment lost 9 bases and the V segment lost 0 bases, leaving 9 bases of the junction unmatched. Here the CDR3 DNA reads TGTGCCAGCAGCTTGGGGGGCCTAGCGGGAGTCGGTGAGCAGTTCTTC. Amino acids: CASSLGGLAGVGEQFF.

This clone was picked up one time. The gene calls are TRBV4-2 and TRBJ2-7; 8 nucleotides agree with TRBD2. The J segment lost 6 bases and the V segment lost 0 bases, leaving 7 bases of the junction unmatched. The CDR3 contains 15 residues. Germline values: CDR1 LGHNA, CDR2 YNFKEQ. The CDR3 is CASSQDMPGGSEQYF. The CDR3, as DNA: TGTGCCAGCAGCCAAGATATGCCGGGGGGGAGCGAGCAGTACTTC.

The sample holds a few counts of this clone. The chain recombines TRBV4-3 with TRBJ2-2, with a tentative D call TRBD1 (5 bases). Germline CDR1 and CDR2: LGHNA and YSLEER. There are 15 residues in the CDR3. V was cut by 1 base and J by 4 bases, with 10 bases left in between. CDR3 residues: CASSQGQGFTGELFF. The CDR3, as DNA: TGCGCCAGCAGCCAAGGGCAGGGTTTCACCGGGGAGCTGTTTTTT.

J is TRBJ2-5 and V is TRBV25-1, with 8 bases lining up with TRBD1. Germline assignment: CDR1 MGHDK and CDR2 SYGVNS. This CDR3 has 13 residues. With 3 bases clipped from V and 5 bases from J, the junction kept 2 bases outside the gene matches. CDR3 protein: CASSDRGPETQYF. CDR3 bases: TGTGCCAGCAGTGACAGGGGGCCCGAGACCCAGTACTTC.

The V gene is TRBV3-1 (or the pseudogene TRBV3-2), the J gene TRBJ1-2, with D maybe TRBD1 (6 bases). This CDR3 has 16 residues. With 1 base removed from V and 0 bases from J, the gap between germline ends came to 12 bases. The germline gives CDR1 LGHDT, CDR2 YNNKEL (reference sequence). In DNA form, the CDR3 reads TGTGCCAGCAGCCAAGCCCAGGGGTCCGCTAACTATGGCTACACCTTC. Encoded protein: CASSQAQGSANYGYTF.

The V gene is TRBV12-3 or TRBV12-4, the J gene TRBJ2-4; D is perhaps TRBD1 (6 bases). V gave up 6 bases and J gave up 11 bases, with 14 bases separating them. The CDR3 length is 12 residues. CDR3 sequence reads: CASSRNRVVQYF. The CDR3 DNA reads TGTGCCAGCAGCCGAAACAGGGTTGTTCAGTACTTC.

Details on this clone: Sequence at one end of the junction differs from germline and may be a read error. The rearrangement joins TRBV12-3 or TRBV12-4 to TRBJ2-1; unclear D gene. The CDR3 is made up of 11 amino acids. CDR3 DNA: TGTGCCAGCAGTTTAGAGGCTAGATCGGTCTTC. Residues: CASSLEARSVF.